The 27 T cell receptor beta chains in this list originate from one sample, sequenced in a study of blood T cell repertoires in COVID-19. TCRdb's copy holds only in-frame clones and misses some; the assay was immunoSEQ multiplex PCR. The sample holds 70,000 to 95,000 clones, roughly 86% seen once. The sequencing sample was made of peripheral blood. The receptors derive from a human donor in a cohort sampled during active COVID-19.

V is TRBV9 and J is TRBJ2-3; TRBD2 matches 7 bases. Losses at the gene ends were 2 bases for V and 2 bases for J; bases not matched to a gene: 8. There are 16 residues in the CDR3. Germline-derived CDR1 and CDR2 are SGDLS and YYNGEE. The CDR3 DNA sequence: TGTGCCAGCAGCGTCCTCGGCGGGGGATTCACAGATACGCAGTATTTT. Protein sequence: CASSVLGGGFTDTQYF. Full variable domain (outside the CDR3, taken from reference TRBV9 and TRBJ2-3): DSGVTQTPKHLITATGQRVTLRCSPRSGDLSVYWYQQSLDQGLQFLIQYYNGEERAKGNILERFSAQQFPDLHSELNLSSLELGDSALYFCASSVLGGGFTDTQYFGPGTRLTVL.

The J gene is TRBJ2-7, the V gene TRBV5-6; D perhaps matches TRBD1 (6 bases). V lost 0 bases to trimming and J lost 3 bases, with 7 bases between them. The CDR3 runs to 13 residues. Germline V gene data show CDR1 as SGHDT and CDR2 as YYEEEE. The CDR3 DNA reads TGTGCCAGCAGCTTGGAACAGGGCTACGAGCAGTACTTC. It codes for CASSLEQGYEQYF.

CDR3 protein: CASSVGSGTVYTGELFF. CDR3 sequence (DNA): TGTGCCAGCAGCGTTGGTAGCGGGACAGTGTACACCGGGGAGCTGTTTTTT. The V call is TRBV9, the J call TRBJ2-2; a weak D match, TRBD2 (8 bases). The germline V gene has CDR1 SGDLS and CDR2 YYNGEE. CDR3 length equals 17 residues. The V end was cut by 2 bases, the J end by 3 bases, with 17 bases between.

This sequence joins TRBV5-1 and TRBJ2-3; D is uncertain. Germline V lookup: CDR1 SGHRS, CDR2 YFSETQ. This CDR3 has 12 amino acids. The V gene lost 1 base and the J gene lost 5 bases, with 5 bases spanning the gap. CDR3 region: CASSLYRDTQYF. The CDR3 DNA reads TGCGCCAGCAGCTTGTATAGAGATACGCAGTATTTT.

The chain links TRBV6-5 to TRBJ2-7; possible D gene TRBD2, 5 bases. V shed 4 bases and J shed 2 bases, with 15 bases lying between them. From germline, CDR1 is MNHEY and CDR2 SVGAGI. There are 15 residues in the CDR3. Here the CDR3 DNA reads TGTGCCAGCAGTTTTTCGGGAAGCAGCCCCTACGAGCAGTACTTC. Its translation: CASSFSGSSPYEQYF.

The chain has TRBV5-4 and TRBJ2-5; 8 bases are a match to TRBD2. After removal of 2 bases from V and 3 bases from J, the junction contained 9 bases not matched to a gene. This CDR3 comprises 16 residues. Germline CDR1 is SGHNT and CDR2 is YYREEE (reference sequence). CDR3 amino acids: CASSLMAGGGKETQYF. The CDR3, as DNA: TGTGCCAGCAGCTTAATGGCAGGCGGGGGGAAAGAGACCCAGTACTTC.

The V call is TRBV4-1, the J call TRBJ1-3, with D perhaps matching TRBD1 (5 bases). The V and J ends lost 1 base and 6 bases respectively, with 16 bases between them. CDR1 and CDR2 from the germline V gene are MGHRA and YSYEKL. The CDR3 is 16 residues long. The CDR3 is CASSQGQWYRQNTIYF. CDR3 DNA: TGCGCCAGCAGCCAAGGACAGTGGTACAGGCAAAACACCATATATTTT.

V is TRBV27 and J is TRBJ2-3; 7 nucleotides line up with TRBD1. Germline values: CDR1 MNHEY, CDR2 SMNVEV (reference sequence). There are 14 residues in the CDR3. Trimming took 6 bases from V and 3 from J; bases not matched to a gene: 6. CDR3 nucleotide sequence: TGTGCCAGCAGGCATCAGGGGGTTACAGATACGCAGTATTTT. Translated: CASRHQGVTDTQYF.

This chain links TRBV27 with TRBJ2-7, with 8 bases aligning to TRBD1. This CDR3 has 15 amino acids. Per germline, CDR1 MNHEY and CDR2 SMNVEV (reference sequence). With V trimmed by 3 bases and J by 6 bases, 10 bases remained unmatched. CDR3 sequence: CASSLFRGPVGEQYF. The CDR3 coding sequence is TGTGCCAGCAGTTTGTTCAGGGGGCCAGTTGGCGAGCAGTACTTC.

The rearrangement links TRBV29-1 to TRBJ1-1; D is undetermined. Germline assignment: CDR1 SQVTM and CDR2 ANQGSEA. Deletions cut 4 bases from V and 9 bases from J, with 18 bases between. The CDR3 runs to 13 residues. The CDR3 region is CSVVEVSGSKAFF. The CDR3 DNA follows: TGCAGCGTTGTGGAGGTGTCTGGGTCGAAAGCTTTCTTT.

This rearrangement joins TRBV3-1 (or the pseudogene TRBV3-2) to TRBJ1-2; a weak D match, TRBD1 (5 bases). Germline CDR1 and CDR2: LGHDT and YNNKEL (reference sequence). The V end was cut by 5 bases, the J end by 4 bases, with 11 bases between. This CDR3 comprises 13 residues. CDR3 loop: CASSYAQAYGYTF. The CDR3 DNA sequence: TGTGCCAGCAGCTACGCACAGGCCTATGGCTACACCTTC.

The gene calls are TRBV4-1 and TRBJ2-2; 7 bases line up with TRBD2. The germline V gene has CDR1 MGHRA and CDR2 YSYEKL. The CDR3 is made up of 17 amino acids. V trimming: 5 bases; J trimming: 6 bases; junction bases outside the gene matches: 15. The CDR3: CASSDSESGVWAGELFF. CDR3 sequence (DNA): TGCGCCAGCAGCGACTCTGAGAGCGGGGTCTGGGCCGGGGAGCTGTTTTTT.

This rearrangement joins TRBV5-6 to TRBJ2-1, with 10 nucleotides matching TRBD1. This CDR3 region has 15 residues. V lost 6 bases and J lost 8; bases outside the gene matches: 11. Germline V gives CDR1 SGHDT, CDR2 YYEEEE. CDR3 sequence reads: CASTLRDRGWDEQFF. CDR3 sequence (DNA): TGTGCCAGCACCCTCCGGGACAGGGGATGGGATGAGCAGTTCTTC.

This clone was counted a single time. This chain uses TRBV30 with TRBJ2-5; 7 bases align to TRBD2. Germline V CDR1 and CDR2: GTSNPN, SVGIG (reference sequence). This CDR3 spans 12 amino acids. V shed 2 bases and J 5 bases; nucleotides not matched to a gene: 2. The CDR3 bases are TGTGCCTGGAGTTCGGGAGGCGAGACCCAGTACTTC. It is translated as CAWSSGGETQYF.

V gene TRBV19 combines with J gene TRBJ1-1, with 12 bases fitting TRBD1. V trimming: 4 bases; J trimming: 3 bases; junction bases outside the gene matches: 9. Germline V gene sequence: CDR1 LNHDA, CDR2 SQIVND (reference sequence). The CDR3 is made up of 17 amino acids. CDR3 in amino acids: CASSRGPGQGADTEAFF. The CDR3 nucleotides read TGTGCCAGTAGTAGAGGGCCGGGACAGGGGGCGGACACTGAAGCTTTCTTT.

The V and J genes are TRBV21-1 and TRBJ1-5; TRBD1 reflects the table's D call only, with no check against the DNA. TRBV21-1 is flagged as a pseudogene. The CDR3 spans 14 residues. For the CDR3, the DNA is TGTGCCTGCCACGACAGGGCTAGTGGACAGCCCCAGCATTTT. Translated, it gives CACHDRASGQPQHF.

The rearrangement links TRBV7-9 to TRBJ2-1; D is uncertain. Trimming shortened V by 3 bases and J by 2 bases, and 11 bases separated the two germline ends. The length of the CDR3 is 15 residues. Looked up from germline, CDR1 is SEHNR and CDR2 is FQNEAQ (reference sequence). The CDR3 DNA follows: TGTGCCAGCAGCTTGGAGCGCCGAACCTACAATGAGCAGTTCTTC. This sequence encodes CASSLERRTYNEQFF.

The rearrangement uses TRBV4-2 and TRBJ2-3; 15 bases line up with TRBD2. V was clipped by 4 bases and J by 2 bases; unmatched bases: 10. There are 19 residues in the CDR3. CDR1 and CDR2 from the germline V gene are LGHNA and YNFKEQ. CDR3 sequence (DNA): TGTGCCAGCAGCCTAGGACTAGCGGGAGGGGCCTTAAACACAGATACGCAGTATTTT. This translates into CASSLGLAGGALNTDTQYF.

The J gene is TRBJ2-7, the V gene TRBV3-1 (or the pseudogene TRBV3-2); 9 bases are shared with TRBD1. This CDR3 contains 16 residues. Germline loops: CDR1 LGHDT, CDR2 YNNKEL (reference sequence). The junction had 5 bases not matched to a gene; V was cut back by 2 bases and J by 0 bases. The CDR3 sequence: CASSQNPTGGSYEQYF. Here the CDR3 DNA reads TGTGCCAGCAGCCAAAACCCGACAGGGGGCTCCTACGAGCAGTACTTC.

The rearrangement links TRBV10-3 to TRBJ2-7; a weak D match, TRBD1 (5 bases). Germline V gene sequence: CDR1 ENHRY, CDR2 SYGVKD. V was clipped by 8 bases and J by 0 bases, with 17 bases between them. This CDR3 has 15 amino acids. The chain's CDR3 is CAIALGPPDSYEQYF. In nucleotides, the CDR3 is TGTGCCATCGCCCTGGGGCCTCCTGACTCCTACGAGCAGTACTTC.

As DNA, the CDR3 is TGCAGCGTTGAGTGGCTAGCGGGAAGGTCAGATACGCAGTATTTT. This gives the protein CSVEWLAGRSDTQYF. This chain uses TRBV29-1 with TRBJ2-3, with 9 bases matching TRBD2. The CDR3 runs to 15 residues. Germline V gene lookup returns CDR1 SQVTM and CDR2 ANQGSEA. V lost 3 bases, J lost 4 bases, and 8 bases stayed unmatched.

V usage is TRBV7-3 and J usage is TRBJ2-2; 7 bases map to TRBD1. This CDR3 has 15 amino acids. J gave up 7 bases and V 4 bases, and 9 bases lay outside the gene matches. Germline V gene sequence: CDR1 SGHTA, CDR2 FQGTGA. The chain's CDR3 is CASSSDRDRGGELFF. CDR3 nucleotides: TGTGCCAGCAGCTCAGACAGGGATCGGGGCGGGGAGCTGTTTTTT.

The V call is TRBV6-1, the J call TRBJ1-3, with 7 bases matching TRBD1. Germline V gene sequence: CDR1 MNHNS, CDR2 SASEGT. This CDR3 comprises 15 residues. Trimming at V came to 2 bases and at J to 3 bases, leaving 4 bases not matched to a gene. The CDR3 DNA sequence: TGTGCCAGCAGTGAATACAGGGGTGGTGGAAACACCATATATTTT. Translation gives CASSEYRGGGNTIYF.

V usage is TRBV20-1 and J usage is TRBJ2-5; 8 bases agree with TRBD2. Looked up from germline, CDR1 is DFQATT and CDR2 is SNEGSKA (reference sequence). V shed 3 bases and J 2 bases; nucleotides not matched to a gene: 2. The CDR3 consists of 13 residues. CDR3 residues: CSASGGGQETQYF. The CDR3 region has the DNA TGCAGTGCTAGTGGCGGGGGGCAAGAGACCCAGTACTTC.

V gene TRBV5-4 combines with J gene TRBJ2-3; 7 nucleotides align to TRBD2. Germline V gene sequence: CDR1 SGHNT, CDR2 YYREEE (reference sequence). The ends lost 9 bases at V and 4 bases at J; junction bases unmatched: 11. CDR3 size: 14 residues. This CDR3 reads CATREEAVSDTQYF. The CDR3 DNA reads TGTGCCACCCGGGAGGAGGCGGTCTCAGATACGCAGTATTTT.

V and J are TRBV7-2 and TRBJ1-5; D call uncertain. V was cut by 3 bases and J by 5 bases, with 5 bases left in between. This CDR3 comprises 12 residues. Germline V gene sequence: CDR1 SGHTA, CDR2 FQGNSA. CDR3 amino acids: CASSFYDQPQHF. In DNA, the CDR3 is TGTGCCAGCAGCTTTTATGATCAGCCCCAGCATTTT.

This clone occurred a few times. The CDR3 bases are TGCGCCAGCCAGGGGGCTAACACCGGGGAGCTGTTTTTT. This translates into CASQGANTGELFF. This chain links TRBV10-1 with TRBJ2-2; 8 bases match TRBD1. There are 13 residues in the CDR3. V shed 8 bases and J 2 bases; nucleotides not matched to a gene: 1. Per germline, CDR1 WNHNN and CDR2 SYGVQD (reference sequence).